A single TCR beta chain is shown here with its context. Sequencing used immunoSEQ multiplex PCR; TCRdb keeps in-frame clones, though not all of them. The sample lists roughly 280,000 clones, around 89% occurring once. The data stem from a study of blood T cell repertoires in COVID-19. At the level of the study: PBMCs, B-cell-depleted T cells, or T cells were the source of the cDNA or gDNA that made up the material.

Those who participated ranged in age from 18 to 89 years and resided in around 22 US areas. The CDR3 runs to 14 residues. V was pared by 4 bases and J by 3 bases, with 13 bases between. Germline V lookup: CDR1 SGDLS, CDR2 YYNGEE. Sequenced: PBMCs or T cells enriched from blood (not recorded which). The chain carries TRBV9 and TRBJ1-1, with D unresolved. The origin of this receptor is a woman aged 25-40 years with acute COVID-19. This chain's CDR3 is CASSPLPEDTEAFF. The DNA for the CDR3 is TGTGCCAGCAGCCCCCTCCCGGAGGACACTGAAGCTTTCTTT.